This TCR beta chain was sequenced for a study of T cells after yellow fever vaccination (dated by TCRdb to the late 2010s). General notes on the study: The SMART-Seq v4 Ultra Low Input RNA kit was used to prepare libraries from fractions with low cell numbers. Two healthy male donors made up the cohort, one aged 18 to 29 years and the other aged 30 to 40 years. Blood was drawn at multiple timepoints before and after primary and secondary immunization, with bulk PBMC replicates and cell subsets isolated. To follow T-cell clones before and after both primary and booster YFV17D yellow fever vaccination, bulk TCR alpha and beta repertoires underwent longitudinal sequencing.

The treatment or condition tag for this specimen amounts to: live attenuated yellow fever vaccine strain. At every blood-draw timepoint, two biological replicates of bulk PBMCs were collected. A standard Ficoll-Paque protocol was used to isolate PBMCs from peripheral blood. TriZol was used to extract RNA from bulk PBMCs, from CD4 and CD8 fractions, and from dextramer-positive and dextramer-negative fractions. The trim is 6 bases for V and 4 bases for J, with a gap of 8 bases between the germline ends. CDR1 and CDR2, looked up from the germline V gene (reference sequence), are DFQATT and SNEGSKA. The CDR3 spans 11 residues, from the cysteine through the phenylalanine. Just the 33-base CDR3 DNA is kept, in frame starting at base 1. There are many counts of this clonotype. Its antigen specificity is not known. Per-base quality was not reported, and no clone a single base away is much larger than it. Findings and caveats that apply to the study as a whole: Compared with the primary T-cell response, the secondary T-cell response was weaker but faster, peaking on day 5 rather than day 15. A small fraction of clonotypes showed up in both the CD4 and CD8 compartments, probably as a result of convergent recombination. After the booster, most clones that had expanded after primary vaccination were detected again (nearly 98% of CD4 and around nine tenths of CD8), suggesting broad maintenance of memory. Only two donors were included in the study, so the extent to which the findings can be generalized is limited. Because abundant contaminating clonotypes from the bulk population could be contained in FACS-sorted repertoires, computational filtering was required.

Sequenced on an Illumina NovaSeq 6000. Synthesis of TCR cDNA relied on 5'RACE template switching, a step that introduced a universal primer site along with unique molecular identifiers. Priming for cDNA synthesis came from both the TCR alpha and TCR beta constant segments. Library amplification used two PCR steps, and the second PCR step added sample barcodes and sequencing adapters. Libraries were sequenced on Illumina HiSeq 2500 (2x100 bp) or NovaSeq (2x150 bp). As for the authors' bioinformatics: MIGEC handled demultiplexing of reads and collapsing into UMI consensus sequences, while MiXCR performed V(D)J alignment. Using edgeR on replicate PBMC samples, clonotypes were called vaccine-responding if FDR was below 0.01 and the log2 fold change was above 5 up to day 15. Each bulk clonotype received a CD4 or CD8 identity based on whether the sequenced CD4 or CD8 repertoire contained that clonotype at higher abundance. The public sequencing data were trimmed at Q25 with fastp and processed into clonotypes with MiXCR by TCRdb, which kept only in-frame beta chains. Rows merge per CDR3 protein into single entries with the most common DNA and genes. Here the V and J calls rest on TCRdb's processing, not on the authors' analysis. This sample has some 250,000 distinct CDR3 sequences in its table, and roughly 3.7% of those were observed once. The ten largest clones add up to around a fifth of the sample.

The sequence was collected from a man in his late teens or twenties who received the YFV17D yellow fever vaccine. The chain couples TRBV20-1 to TRBJ2-3; the D gene cannot be resolved reliably. The starting material was PBMCs, obtained 15 days after the yellow fever booster vaccination. The DNA reads as follows: TGCAGTGCCGGCTGGGCAGATACGCAGTATTTT. This translates into CSAGWADTQYF.